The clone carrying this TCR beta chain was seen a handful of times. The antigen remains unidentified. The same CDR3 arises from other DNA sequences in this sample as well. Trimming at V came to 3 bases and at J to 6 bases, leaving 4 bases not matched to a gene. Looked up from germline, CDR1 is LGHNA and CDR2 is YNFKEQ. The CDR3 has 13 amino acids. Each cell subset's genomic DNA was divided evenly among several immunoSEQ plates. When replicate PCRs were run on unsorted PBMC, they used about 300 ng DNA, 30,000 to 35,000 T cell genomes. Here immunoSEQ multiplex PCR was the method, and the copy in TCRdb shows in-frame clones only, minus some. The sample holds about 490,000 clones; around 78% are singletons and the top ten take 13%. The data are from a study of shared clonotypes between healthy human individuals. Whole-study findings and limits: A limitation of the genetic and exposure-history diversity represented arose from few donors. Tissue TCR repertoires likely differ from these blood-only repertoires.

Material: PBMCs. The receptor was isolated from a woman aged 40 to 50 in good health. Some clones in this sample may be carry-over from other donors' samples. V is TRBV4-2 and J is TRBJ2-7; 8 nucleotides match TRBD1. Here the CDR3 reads CASSQDRVGEQYF. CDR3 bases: TGTGCCAGCAGCCAGGACAGGGTGGGCGAGCAGTACTTC.